Listed below are T cell receptor beta chains from one sample, sequenced in a study of T cell responses to AZD1222 COVID-19 vaccine. Sequenced by immunoSEQ multiplex PCR; TCRdb stores in-frame clones only, minus some. The table lists about 55,000 clones, 80% to 90% of them singletons, with approximately 2% in the top ten. The sequences come from peripheral blood, collected on day 0 of AZD1222 vaccination. The receptor source for this set is an adult in good health. Each CDR3 is given with its conserved first and last residue. The D gene is left open where the match is weak. Clone size is given for some rows only: seen once, a few or many times, or a class if the clone is expanded.

cdr3_aa	cdr3_nt	j_call	clone_size	v_call	d_call
CSVEEATGFGYTF	TGCAGCGTTGAAGAAGCTACAGGGTTTGGCTACACCTTC	TRBJ1-2	NA	TRBV29-1	NA
CASRDRGKGYTF	TGTGCCAGCCGGGACAGGGGTAAAGGCTACACCTTC	TRBJ1-2	NA	TRBV27	TRBD1
CASSESISGRNEQYF	TGCGCCAGCAGTGAGTCCATTAGCGGGAGGAACGAGCAGTACTTC	TRBJ2-7	NA	TRBV10-1	TRBD2
CASNPTGARGNTIYF	TGTGCCAGCAATCCCACAGGGGCCCGGGGAAACACCATATATTTT	TRBJ1-3	NA	TRBV28	TRBD1
CATSDSRGWTNQPQHF	TGTGCCACCAGTGATTCTCGGGGGTGGACTAATCAGCCCCAGCATTTT	TRBJ1-5	NA	TRBV24-1	NA
CATRGQGGTEAFF	TGTGCCACCAGGGGACAGGGGGGCACTGAAGCTTTCTTT	TRBJ1-1	NA	TRBV15	TRBD1
CATGQNTGELFF	TGCGCCACCGGACAGAACACCGGGGAGCTGTTTTTT	TRBJ2-2	NA	TRBV10-1	NA
CASSLGRSSYEQYF	TGTGCCAGCAGTTTAGGAAGGAGCTCCTACGAGCAGTACTTC	TRBJ2-7	NA	TRBV27	NA
CASSIAQDTGELFF	TGTGCCAGTAGTATAGCACAAGACACCGGGGAGCTGTTTTTT	TRBJ2-2	NA	TRBV19	NA
CASSSGLAGTPFSYEQYF	TGCGCCAGCAGCTCGGGACTAGCGGGGACACCGTTTTCCTACGAGCAGTACTTC	TRBJ2-7	NA	TRBV5-1	TRBD2
CASSQGDREGPLHF	TGTGCCAGCAGCCAAGGGGACAGGGAAGGACCCCTCCACTTT	TRBJ1-6	NA	TRBV3-1/TRBV3-2	TRBD1
CASSLGLFGGELFF	TGTGCCAGCAGCTTGGGTCTGTTCGGCGGGGAGCTGTTTTTT	TRBJ2-2	NA	TRBV5-6	NA
CASSLLWGGTDTQYF	TGTGCCAGCAGCCTCTTGTGGGGGGGCACAGATACGCAGTATTTT	TRBJ2-3	NA	TRBV7-3	NA
CASSPSSNSNQPQHF	TGTGCCAGCTCACCATCTAGTAATAGCAATCAGCCCCAGCATTTT	TRBJ1-5	NA	TRBV18	NA
CASSEGIGLESVNEQFF	TGTGCCAGCAGTGAAGGAATAGGACTAGAATCGGTCAATGAGCAGTTCTTC	TRBJ2-1	NA	TRBV6-1	TRBD2
CASSSGRDTEAFF	TGCGCCAGCAGCTCAGGCCGAGACACTGAAGCTTTCTTT	TRBJ1-1	NA	TRBV5-1	NA
CASSKGLAGVGDNEQFF	TGTGCCAGCAGCAAGGGACTAGCGGGAGTTGGCGACAATGAGCAGTTCTTC	TRBJ2-1	NA	TRBV9	TRBD2
CASSLAPGGSLETQYF	TGTGCCAGCAGCTTAGCGCCGGGCGGGAGCTTAGAGACCCAGTACTTC	TRBJ2-5	NA	TRBV7-9	TRBD2
CASTLSGSSSYNEQFF	TGTGCCAGCACCCTCTCAGGGTCGAGCTCCTACAATGAGCAGTTCTTC	TRBJ2-1	NA	TRBV28	NA
CASSFVAPRSYNEQFF	TGTGCCAGCAGTTTTGTAGCGCCCAGATCCTACAATGAGCAGTTCTTC	TRBJ2-1	NA	TRBV27	NA
CASSRGGLAGAHNEQFF	TGCGCCAGCAGCCGAGGAGGACTAGCGGGTGCCCACAATGAGCAGTTCTTC	TRBJ2-1	NA	TRBV4-1	TRBD2
CASSTSRRRDEQYF	TGTGCCAGTAGTACTAGCCGGAGACGAGACGAGCAGTACTTC	TRBJ2-7	NA	TRBV19	NA
CASTPKWSQHTEAFF	TGTGCCAGCACTCCCAAGTGGTCGCAGCACACTGAAGCTTTCTTT	TRBJ1-1	NA	TRBV6-5	NA
CAGKGLGSNEQFF	TGTGCCGGAAAGGGACTAGGATCTAATGAGCAGTTCTTC	TRBJ2-1	NA	TRBV30	TRBD2
CAIRRGSAGVTDTQYF	TGTGCCATCAGGAGGGGCTCGGCGGGGGTCACAGATACGCAGTATTTT	TRBJ2-3	once	TRBV10-3	TRBD2
CSASPPIAGGIAEQYF	TGCAGTGCTAGTCCCCCAATAGCGGGAGGGATCGCCGAGCAGTACTTC	TRBJ2-7	few	TRBV20-1	TRBD2
CASSLASAQYNEQFF	TGTGCCAGCAGCTTAGCCAGCGCCCAATACAATGAGCAGTTCTTC	TRBJ2-1	NA	TRBV11-2	NA
CASSQDMRGSYEQYF	TGTGCCAGCAGCCAAGATATGAGGGGGTCATACGAGCAGTACTTC	TRBJ2-7	NA	TRBV4-2	NA
CASSRSRDLYEQYF	TGTGCCAGCTCACGATCACGGGACCTTTACGAGCAGTACTTC	TRBJ2-7	NA	TRBV18	NA
CASSLGLSTDTQYF	TGTGCCAGCAGCTTGGGGTTGAGCACAGATACGCAGTATTTT	TRBJ2-3	NA	TRBV5-6	NA
CASSLSGTGVSYGYTF	TGTGCCAGCAGCTTAAGTGGGACAGGGGTTTCCTATGGCTACACCTTC	TRBJ1-2	NA	TRBV13	TRBD1
CASSPVTQGYPSTDTQYF	TGTGCCAGCAGCCCCGTCACACAGGGTTATCCTAGCACAGATACGCAGTATTTT	TRBJ2-3	once	TRBV3-1/TRBV3-2	NA
CASSVVSGNNQPQHF	TGTGCCAGTTCAGTAGTTTCGGGGAACAATCAGCCCCAGCATTTT	TRBJ1-5	NA	TRBV19	NA
CASSIFGTGLYGYTF	TGTGCCAGTAGTATTTTCGGGACAGGGCTCTATGGCTACACCTTC	TRBJ1-2	NA	TRBV19	TRBD1
CASSLEGLSNEKLFF	TGCGCCAGCAGCTTGGAAGGGCTCAGTAATGAAAAACTGTTTTTT	TRBJ1-4	NA	TRBV5-1	NA
CASSGGLAGIDEQYF	TGCGCCAGCAGCGGGGGACTAGCGGGAATCGACGAGCAGTACTTC	TRBJ2-7	NA	TRBV5-1	TRBD2
CASSLSGRQNNEQFF	TGTGCCAGCAGTTTATCCGGGCGCCAAAACAATGAGCAGTTCTTC	TRBJ2-1	NA	TRBV27	NA
CASSLQGETEAFF	TGTGCCAGCAGCTTGCAGGGTGAAACTGAAGCTTTCTTT	TRBJ1-1	few	TRBV7-2	NA
CASSVLAGVSYEQYF	TGTGCCAGCAGTGTATTAGCGGGAGTCTCCTACGAGCAGTACTTC	TRBJ2-7	NA	TRBV27	TRBD2
CASSSSAGSPEIYTF	TGTGCCAGCTCATCGAGCGCGGGGAGTCCTGAGATCTACACCTTC	TRBJ1-2	NA	TRBV18	NA
CASSPEQGSVDGYTF	TGTGCCAGCTCACCGGAACAGGGAAGTGTAGATGGCTACACCTTC	TRBJ1-2	NA	TRBV18	NA
CASRGDIRSAEAFF	TGCGCCAGCAGGGGGGACATCAGGTCGGCTGAAGCTTTCTTT	TRBJ1-1	NA	TRBV4-1	NA
CASSPQGQGAYNEQFF	TGTGCCAGCAGTCCTCAGGGACAGGGGGCGTACAATGAGCAGTTCTTC	TRBJ2-1	once	TRBV28	TRBD1
CASSLYSPGGYTF	TGTGCCAGCAGTTTATATAGCCCAGGAGGCTACACCTTC	TRBJ1-2	NA	TRBV28	NA
CASSSSGSHALEQYF	TGTGCCAGCAGCTCTAGCGGGAGCCATGCGTTGGAGCAGTACTTC	TRBJ2-7	once	TRBV7-8	TRBD2
CASRSGGTIRETQYF	TGTGCCAGCAGGTCAGGGGGCACTATACGAGAGACCCAGTACTTC	TRBJ2-5	few	TRBV2	TRBD1
CASSRTGQLSNQPQHF	TGTGCCAGCAGCAGGACGGGACAGCTTAGCAATCAGCCCCAGCATTTT	TRBJ1-5	few	TRBV21-1	NA
CASSRYSSTDTQYF	TGTGCCAGTAGTAGGTACTCTAGCACAGATACGCAGTATTTT	TRBJ2-3	NA	TRBV19	NA
CASSLDRGHGYTF	TGTGCCAGCAGCTTGGACAGGGGGCATGGCTACACCTTC	TRBJ1-2	NA	TRBV7-8	TRBD1
CSVQIVEGSYNEQFF	TGCAGCGTTCAAATAGTGGAGGGCTCCTACAATGAGCAGTTCTTC	TRBJ2-1	NA	TRBV29-1	NA
CASSSVGRQEYF	TGTGCCAGCAGTTCGGTGGGTAGACAAGAGTATTTT	TRBJ2-3	few	TRBV28	NA